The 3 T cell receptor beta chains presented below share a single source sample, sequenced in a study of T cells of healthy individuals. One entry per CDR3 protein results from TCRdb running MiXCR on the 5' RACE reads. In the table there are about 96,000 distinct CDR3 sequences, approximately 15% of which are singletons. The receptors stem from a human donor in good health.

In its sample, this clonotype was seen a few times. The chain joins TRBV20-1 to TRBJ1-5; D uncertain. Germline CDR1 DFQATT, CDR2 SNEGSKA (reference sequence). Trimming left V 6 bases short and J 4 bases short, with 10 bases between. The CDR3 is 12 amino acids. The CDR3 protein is CSAVRANQPQHF. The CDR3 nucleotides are TGCAGTGCGGTCCGGGCGAATCAGCCCCAGCATTTT.

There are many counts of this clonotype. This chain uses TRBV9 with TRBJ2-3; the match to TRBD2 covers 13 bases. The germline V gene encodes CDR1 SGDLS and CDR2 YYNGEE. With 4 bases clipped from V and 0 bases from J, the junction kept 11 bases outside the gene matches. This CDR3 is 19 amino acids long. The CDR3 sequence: CASSPVGLAGRYSTDTQYF. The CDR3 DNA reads TGTGCCAGCAGCCCAGTGGGACTAGCGGGACGATATAGCACAGATACGCAGTATTTT.

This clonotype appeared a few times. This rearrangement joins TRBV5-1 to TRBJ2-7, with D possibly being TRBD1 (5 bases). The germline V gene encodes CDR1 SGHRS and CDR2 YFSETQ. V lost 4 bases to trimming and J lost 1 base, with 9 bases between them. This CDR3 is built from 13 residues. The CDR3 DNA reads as TGCGCCAGCAGCCAGACAGAATCCTACGAGCAGTACTTC. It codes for CASSQTESYEQYF.